The clone carrying this TCR beta chain was found once. Unmatched junction bases numbered 9, after V lost 5 bases and J lost 5 bases. There are 15 residues in the CDR3. Germline V gene lookup returns CDR1 MDHEN and CDR2 SYDVKM. This specimen belongs to a study of blood T cell repertoires in COVID-19. Study-wide background: Acute and convalescent COVID-19 specimens originated in the United States, Italy and Spain. T cells, B-cell-depleted T cells, or PBMCs supplied cDNA or gDNA.

Per the authors' pipeline: Estimated nucleated cell counts came from reference gene primer amplification. Clones were read by immunoSEQ multiplex PCR, and TCRdb kept only the in-frame ones, dropping some. The V and J calls and clone size were taken over from that table, and D and trimming were inferred from the DNA. The table records around 250,000 clones, 70% to 90% of them present only once. Sample: PBMCs or T cells enriched from blood (not recorded which). This clonotype was sampled from a woman aged 45-59 years who had recovered from COVID-19. The genes are TRBV28 and TRBJ1-1; 9 bases match TRBD1. CDR3 in amino acids: CASSPTGGERTEAFF. The CDR3 DNA is TGTGCCAGCAGTCCTACAGGGGGCGAAAGGACTGAAGCTTTCTTT.